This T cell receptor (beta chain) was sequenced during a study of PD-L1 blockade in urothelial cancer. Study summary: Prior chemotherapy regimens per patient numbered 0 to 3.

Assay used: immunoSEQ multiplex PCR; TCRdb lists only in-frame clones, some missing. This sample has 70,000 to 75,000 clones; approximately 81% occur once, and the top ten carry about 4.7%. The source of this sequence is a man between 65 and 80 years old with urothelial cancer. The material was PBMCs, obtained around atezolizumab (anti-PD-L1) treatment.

The CDR3 DNA sequence: TGCGCCAGCAGCCAGGCCTGGGTGCCGTCACAGGAAGGCTACACCTTC. As protein: CASSQAWVPSQEGYTF. The chain is built from TRBV4-1 and TRBJ1-2, with D perhaps TRBD1 (5 bases). V lost 3 bases and J lost 8, with 22 bases in between. The CDR3 is 16 residues long. Germline V gene data show CDR1 as MGHRA and CDR2 as YSYEKL.